The source of this T cell receptor beta chain is a study of blood T cell repertoires in COVID-19. CDR1 and CDR2 (germline): LGHDT, YNNKEL (reference sequence). This CDR3 has 15 amino acids. The V gene lost 4 bases and the J gene lost 4 bases, with 13 bases spanning the gap. Produced via immunoSEQ multiplex PCR; TCRdb's table is partial and in-frame only. The sample holds 350,000 or so clones, 83% seen once. The receptor's source is a man aged 25 to 40 with active or convalescent COVID-19. The material sequenced was peripheral blood. The chain recombines TRBV3-1 (or the pseudogene TRBV3-2) with TRBJ1-4; the D gene is possibly TRBD1 (6 bases). Here the CDR3 reads CASSLTGTINEKLFF. For the CDR3, the DNA is TGTGCCAGCAGCCTTACCGGGACAATTAATGAAAAACTGTTTTTT.